The 18 T cell receptor beta chains below come from one sample, sequenced in a study of blood T cell dynamics during melanoma immunotherapy. Here immunoSEQ multiplex PCR was the method, and the copy in TCRdb shows in-frame clones only, minus some. This sample has about 5,800 clones, with 87% found just once. As to time point: pre-treatment baseline. The sample consisted of blood, taken from a patient treated with checkpoint blockade. Receptors originate from a human donor with melanoma.

This rearrangement joins TRBV11-2 to TRBJ2-7; D uncertain. The CDR3 has 14 amino acids. Germline lookup yields CDR1 SGHAT and CDR2 FQNNGV. V shed 6 bases and J shed 2 bases, with 14 bases lying between them. CDR3 protein: CASRPFSVAYEQYF. The CDR3 region has the DNA TGTGCCAGCAGGCCCTTTTCGGTGGCCTACGAGCAGTACTTC.

This clone was recorded once. The J gene is TRBJ1-2, the V gene TRBV7-8; weak D call: TRBD1 (5 bases). Germline V gene sequence: CDR1 SGHVS, CDR2 FQNEAQ. The CDR3 length is 14 residues. V gave up 0 bases and J gave up 2 bases, with 7 bases separating them. The CDR3 sequence is CASSLAGQNYGYTF. Written as DNA, the CDR3 is TGTGCCAGCAGCTTAGCGGGGCAGAACTATGGCTACACCTTC.

V usage is TRBV13 and J usage is TRBJ1-3; weak D call: TRBD1 (5 bases). The V end lost 5 bases, the J end lost 1 base, and 9 bases lay between the germline ends. Germline V CDR1 and CDR2: PRHDT, FYEKMQ (reference sequence). This CDR3 is 14 amino acids long. The CDR3 nucleotides read TGTGCCAGCAGCCACCGGGGGTCTGGAAACACCATATATTTT. Translated: CASSHRGSGNTIYF.

The rearrangement uses TRBV6-5 and TRBJ2-7; D may be TRBD1 or TRBD2 (5 bases each). Germline assignment: CDR1 MNHEY and CDR2 SVGAGI. CDR3 length equals 16 residues. The V gene lost 4 bases and the J gene lost 2 bases, with 18 bases spanning the gap. The CDR3 region is CASSSLTGAPAYEQYF. As DNA, the CDR3 is TGTGCCAGCAGTTCCCTGACCGGGGCCCCCGCCTACGAGCAGTACTTC.

This sequence joins TRBV18 and TRBJ1-1, with unresolved D. Trimming removed 0 bases at V and 4 bases at J, with 15 bases between. Germline V gives CDR1 KGHSH, CDR2 LQKENI. CDR3 length: 16 residues. The CDR3 loop reads CASSPPGLDPPTEAFF. The DNA of the CDR3 is TGTGCCAGCTCACCACCGGGTCTAGACCCCCCCACTGAAGCTTTCTTT.

The chain is built from TRBV7-9 and TRBJ2-3, with D perhaps TRBD2 (6 bases). Germline CDR1 SEHNR, CDR2 FQNEAQ (reference sequence). Trimming stripped 5 bases from V and 3 bases from J, with 9 bases between. The length of the CDR3 is 13 residues. The CDR3 is CASSHGGTDTQYF. The CDR3 DNA follows: TGTGCCAGCAGCCATGGGGGGACAGATACGCAGTATTTT.

This clone was counted between two and nine times. CDR3 residues: CASGRSSGNTIYF. DNA of the CDR3: TGTGCCAGCGGCCGGAGCTCTGGAAACACCATATATTTT. The chain combines TRBV2 with TRBJ1-3, with D uncertain. Between the trimmed V and J ends, which lost 8 bases and 0 bases, there was a span of 8 bases. The germline V gene has CDR1 SNHLY and CDR2 FYNNEI. This CDR3 contains 13 residues.

The chain is built from TRBV6-6 and TRBJ2-1, with D perhaps assigned TRBD1 or TRBD2 (5 bases each). Germline V gene lookup returns CDR1 MNHNY and CDR2 SVGAGI (reference sequence). The CDR3 consists of 12 residues. The V end lost 8 bases, the J end lost 6 bases, and 11 bases lay between the germline ends. CDR3 protein: CASSTGGNEQFF. CDR3 bases: TGTGCCAGCTCGACTGGGGGCAATGAGCAGTTCTTC.

The rearrangement joins TRBV19 to TRBJ1-4; D is unclear. This CDR3 has 14 amino acids. Germline lookup yields CDR1 LNHDA and CDR2 SQIVND (reference sequence). Trimming took off 5 bases at V and 7 bases at J, with 14 bases between the two ends. The DNA for the CDR3 is TGTGCCAGTAGTTTTACCGGTAGTGGTGAAAAACTGTTTTTT. Its protein product is CASSFTGSGEKLFF.

The chain carries TRBV27 and TRBJ1-1; weak D call: TRBD1 (5 bases). Germline CDR1 is MNHEY and CDR2 is SMNVEV (reference sequence). V was trimmed by 4 bases and J by 5 bases, leaving 17 bases between them. CDR3 length equals 15 residues. The CDR3 reads CASSYQGEPGTEAFF. The CDR3 region has the DNA TGTGCCAGCAGTTACCAGGGTGAACCCGGTACTGAAGCTTTCTTT.

The chain couples TRBV7-6 to TRBJ2-3; weak D call: TRBD2 (6 bases). The length of the CDR3 is 18 residues. The germline gives CDR1 SGHVS, CDR2 FNYEAQ. The V end lost 1 base, the J end lost 2 bases, and 19 bases lay between the germline ends. This chain's CDR3 is CASSLVTPFGGNTDTQYF. CDR3 sequence (DNA): TGTGCCAGCAGCTTAGTTACCCCTTTTGGGGGGAACACAGATACGCAGTATTTT.

Points on this clone: The identical CDR3 is also encoded by other nucleotide sequences in the sample. This chain links TRBV19 with TRBJ1-5; D is undetermined. This CDR3 has 14 residues. Germline CDR1 reads LNHDA; CDR2 reads SQIVND (reference sequence). Deletions cut 3 bases from V and 5 bases from J, with 11 bases between. The CDR3 coding sequence is TGTGCCAGTAGTATTCTATCGAGGGATCAGCCCCAGCATTTT. This codes for CASSILSRDQPQHF. Complete variable domain (other parts from reference TRBV19 and TRBJ1-5): DGGITQSPKYLFRKEGQNVTLSCEQNLNHDAMYWYRQDPGQGLRLIYYSQIVNDFQKGDIAEGYSVSREKKESFPLTVTSAQKNPTAFYLCASSILSRDQPQHFGDGTRLSIL.

J is TRBJ2-7 and V is TRBV6-1; D possibly uses TRBD1 or TRBD2 (5 bases each). V was cut by 6 bases and J by 5 bases, with 17 bases left in between. CDR3 length: 14 residues. Germline V gene lookup returns CDR1 MNHNS and CDR2 SASEGT. CDR3: CASSRGPPLHEQYF. The CDR3 DNA reads as TGTGCCAGCAGCCGGGGACCTCCACTCCACGAGCAGTACTTC.

V usage is TRBV11-3 and J usage is TRBJ2-5; TRBD2 matches at 7 bases. CDR1 SGHNT and CDR2 YENEEA come from the germline V gene. Trimming cost V 4 bases and J 1 base; bases outside gene matches: 3. The CDR3 has 14 amino acids. CDR3 sequence reads: CASSSGLPQETQYF. The DNA for the CDR3 is TGTGCCAGCAGCTCGGGACTACCCCAAGAGACCCAGTACTTC.

The chain couples TRBV7-9 to TRBJ1-1; no reliable D call. The V end was cut by 8 bases, the J end by 5 bases, with 9 bases between. Germline V lookup: CDR1 SEHNR, CDR2 FQNEAQ (reference sequence). This CDR3 has 11 amino acids. The CDR3 loop is CASVVGTEAFF. DNA for the CDR3: TGTGCCAGCGTAGTGGGGACTGAAGCTTTCTTT.

The chain is built from TRBV5-6 and TRBJ2-5; no reliable D call. V was clipped by 1 base and J by 0 bases, with 10 bases between them. This CDR3 region has 15 residues. Germline CDR1 is SGHDT and CDR2 is YYEEEE. CDR3 region: CASSLFGWDQETQYF. The CDR3, as DNA: TGTGCCAGCAGCTTGTTCGGGTGGGACCAAGAGACCCAGTACTTC.

J is TRBJ2-7 and V is TRBV7-2, with 8 bases matching TRBD1. CDR3 size: 14 residues. V gave up 5 bases and J gave up 2 bases; unmatched junction bases: 5. Germline V gene lookup returns CDR1 SGHTA and CDR2 FQGNSA. The DNA of the CDR3 is TGTGCCAGCAGCGCCCCGGACAGGGCCTACGAGCAGTACTTC. It encodes CASSAPDRAYEQYF.

The rearrangement links TRBV5-1 to TRBJ2-4; 11 positions match TRBD1. V gave up 0 bases and J gave up 7 bases; unmatched junction bases: 0. From germline, CDR1 is SGHRS and CDR2 YFSETQ. This CDR3 is 14 amino acids long. The CDR3 sequence: CASSLGTGGNIQYF. For the CDR3, the DNA is TGCGCCAGCAGCTTGGGGACAGGGGGCAACATTCAGTACTTC.